This TCR beta chain comes out of a study of T cell changes during pregnancy in multiple sclerosis. Method: immunoSEQ multiplex PCR; TCRdb's copy keeps in-frame clones and lacks some. The sample has tens of thousands of clones, approximately 94% seen once; the top ten hold 2.5%. The CDR3 runs to 12 residues. The germline V gene has CDR1 PRHDT and CDR2 FYEKMQ (reference sequence). Unmatched junction bases numbered 2, after V lost 5 bases and J lost 5 bases. This clone was detected only once. The source was peripheral blood, collected in the third trimester of pregnancy. The V and J genes are TRBV13 and TRBJ1-1; 7 positions match TRBD1. This sequence was found in a female donor with multiple sclerosis, enrolled in a pregnancy study. This CDR3 reads CASSQDRTEAFF. DNA for the CDR3: TGTGCCAGCAGCCAGGACAGGACTGAAGCTTTCTTT.